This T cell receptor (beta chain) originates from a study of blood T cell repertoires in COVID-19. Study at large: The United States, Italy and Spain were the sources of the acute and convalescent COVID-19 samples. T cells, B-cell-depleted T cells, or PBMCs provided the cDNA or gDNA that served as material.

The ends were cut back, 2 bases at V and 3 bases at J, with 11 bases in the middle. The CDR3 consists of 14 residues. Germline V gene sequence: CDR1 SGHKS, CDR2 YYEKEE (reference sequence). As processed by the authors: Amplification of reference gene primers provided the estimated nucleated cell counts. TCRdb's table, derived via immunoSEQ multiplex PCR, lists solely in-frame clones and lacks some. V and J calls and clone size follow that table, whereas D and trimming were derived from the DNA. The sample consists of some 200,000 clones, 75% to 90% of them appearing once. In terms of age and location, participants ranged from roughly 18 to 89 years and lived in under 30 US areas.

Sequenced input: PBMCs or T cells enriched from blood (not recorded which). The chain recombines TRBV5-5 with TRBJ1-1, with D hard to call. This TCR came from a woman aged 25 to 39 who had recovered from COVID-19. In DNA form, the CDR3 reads TGTGCCAGCAGCTTCACCGTGCGATACACTGAAGCTTTCTTT. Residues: CASSFTVRYTEAFF.